This passage covers 6 T cell receptor beta chains from one sample sequenced in a study of Graves' ophthalmopathy and Graves' hyperthyroidism. For repertoire sequencing, the TCR beta CDR3 regions were amplified from RNA transcripts. An opening RT-PCR round employed HTBI primers and preceded a second-round multiplex PCR. MiXCR, applied by TCRdb to the multiplex PCR reads, yields one record per CDR3 protein. This table has 350,000 to 400,000 distinct CDR3 sequences, approximately 15% appearing once. The sample comprised peripheral blood. The receptors come from a woman aged 18 to 35 with stable Graves' hyperthyroidism.

The chain carries TRBV5-1 and TRBJ2-5, with 12 bases that match TRBD2. The CDR3 length is 18 residues. The junction had 10 bases not matched to a gene; V was cut back by 2 bases and J by 2 bases. Looked up from germline, CDR1 is SGHRS and CDR2 is YFSETQ. The CDR3 protein is CASSFGLAGMRGQETQYF. The CDR3 nucleotides are TGCGCCAGCAGCTTCGGACTAGCGGGGATGAGGGGGCAAGAGACCCAGTACTTC.

This clonotype was observed a few times. The V gene is TRBV5-1, the J gene TRBJ2-7; the match to TRBD2 covers 11 bases. V dropped 4 bases and J dropped 2; count of bases not matched to a gene: 11. This CDR3 comprises 17 residues. The germline V gene encodes CDR1 SGHRS and CDR2 YFSETQ. The CDR3 region is CASSRGGLAGGPYEQYF. Here the CDR3 DNA reads TGCGCCAGCAGCCGAGGGGGCCTAGCGGGGGGCCCCTACGAGCAGTACTTC.

V usage is TRBV27 and J usage is TRBJ2-2; no reliable D call. Germline CDR1 and CDR2: MNHEY and SMNVEV (reference sequence). The CDR3 spans 12 residues. Between the trimmed V and J ends, which lost 5 bases and 5 bases, there was a span of 6 bases. CDR3 coding DNA: TGTGCCAGCAGTAACCAAACCGGGGAGCTGTTTTTT. Encoded protein: CASSNQTGELFF.

This clonotype was recorded many times. This rearrangement joins TRBV2 to TRBJ1-5; D perhaps matches TRBD1 (5 bases). Trimming removed 5 bases from V and 2 bases from J, with 10 bases in between. Germline CDR1 and CDR2: SNHLY and FYNNEI. The CDR3 consists of 14 residues. Here the CDR3 reads CASSLGVGNQPQHF. DNA for the CDR3: TGTGCCAGCAGTCTGGGGGTTGGCAATCAGCCCCAGCATTTT.

This rearrangement joins TRBV12-3 or TRBV12-4 to TRBJ1-2; 8 bases are shared with TRBD1. The CDR3 has 14 amino acids. The trim removed 3 bases at V and 8 bases at J, leaving 8 bases unmatched. Written as DNA, the CDR3 is TGTGCCAGCAGTTTGCCGGCAGGGGGCTGGGGCTACACCTTC. Its protein product is CASSLPAGGWGYTF.

This clonotype was seen at least ten times. The chain links TRBV12-3 or TRBV12-4 to TRBJ1-6, with D possibly TRBD1 on 5 matching bases. V was cut by 3 bases and J by 10 bases, with 10 bases left in between. The CDR3 loop spans 13 amino acids. For the CDR3, the DNA is TGTGCCAGCAGTTTTCAGGGACGGTCACCCCTCCACTTT. The encoded protein is CASSFQGRSPLHF.